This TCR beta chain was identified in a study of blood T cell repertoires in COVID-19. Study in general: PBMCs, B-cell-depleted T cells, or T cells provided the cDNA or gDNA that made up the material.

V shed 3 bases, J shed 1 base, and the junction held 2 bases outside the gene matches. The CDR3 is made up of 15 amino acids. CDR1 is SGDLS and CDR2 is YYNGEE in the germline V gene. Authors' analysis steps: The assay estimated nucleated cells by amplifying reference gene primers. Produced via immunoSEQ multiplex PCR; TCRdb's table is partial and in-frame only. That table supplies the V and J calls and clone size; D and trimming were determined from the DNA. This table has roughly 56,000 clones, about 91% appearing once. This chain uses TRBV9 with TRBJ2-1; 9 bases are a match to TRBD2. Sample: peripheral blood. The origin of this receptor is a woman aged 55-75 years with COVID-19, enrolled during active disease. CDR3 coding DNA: TGTGCCAGCAGCGGCGGGGGGGCTTCCTACAATGAGCAGTTCTTC. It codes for CASSGGGASYNEQFF. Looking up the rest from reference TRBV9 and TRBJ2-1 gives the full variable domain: DSGVTQTPKHLITATGQRVTLRCSPRSGDLSVYWYQQSLDQGLQFLIQYYNGEERAKGNILERFSAQQFPDLHSELNLSSLELGDSALYFCASSGGGASYNEQFFGPGTRLTVL.